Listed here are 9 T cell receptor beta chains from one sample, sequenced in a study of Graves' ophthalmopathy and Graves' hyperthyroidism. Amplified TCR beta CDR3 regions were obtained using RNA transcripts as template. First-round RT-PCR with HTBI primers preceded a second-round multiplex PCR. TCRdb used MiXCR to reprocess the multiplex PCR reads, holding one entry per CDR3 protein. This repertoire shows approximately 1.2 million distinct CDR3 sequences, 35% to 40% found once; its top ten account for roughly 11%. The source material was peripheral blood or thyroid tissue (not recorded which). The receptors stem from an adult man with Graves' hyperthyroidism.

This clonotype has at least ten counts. The DNA for the CDR3 is TGTGCCAGTAGTATAGGCCGGGGAACCAATCAGCCCCAGCATTTT. Its protein product is CASSIGRGTNQPQHF. V gene TRBV19 combines with J gene TRBJ1-5; D not certain. CDR1 is LNHDA, CDR2 SQIVND, per germline (reference sequence). V was pared by 1 base and J by 3 bases, with 10 bases between. The CDR3 has 15 residues.

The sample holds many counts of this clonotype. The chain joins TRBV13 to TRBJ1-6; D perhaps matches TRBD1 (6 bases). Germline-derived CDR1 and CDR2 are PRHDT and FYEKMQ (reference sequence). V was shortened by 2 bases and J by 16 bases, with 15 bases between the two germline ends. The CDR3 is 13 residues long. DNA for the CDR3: TGTGCCAGCAGCTTACGAGGGGGGGGCATTCTCCACTTT. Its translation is CASSLRGGGILHF.

As DNA, the CDR3 is TGTGCCAGCAGCCCGACAGGGAGGACGACTGAAGCTTTCTTT. Encoded protein: CASSPTGRTTEAFF. The chain has TRBV7-9 and TRBJ1-1, with 7 bases lining up with TRBD1. V lost 5 bases and J lost 5; bases outside the gene matches: 8. In germline, CDR1 is SEHNR, CDR2 FQNEAQ (reference sequence). The CDR3 is made up of 14 amino acids.

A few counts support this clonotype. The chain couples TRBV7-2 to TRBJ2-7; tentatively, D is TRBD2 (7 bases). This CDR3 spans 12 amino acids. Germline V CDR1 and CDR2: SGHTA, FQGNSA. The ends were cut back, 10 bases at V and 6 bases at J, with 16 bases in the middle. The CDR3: CATGSGGLEQYF. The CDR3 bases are TGTGCCACCGGCTCCGGGGGGCTCGAGCAGTACTTC.

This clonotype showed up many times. The CDR3 nucleotides read TGTGCCAGCAGCAATAGACCGGGACATACGAACACTGAAGCTTTCTTT. This gives the protein CASSNRPGHTNTEAFF. The chain couples TRBV5-6 to TRBJ1-1, with D perhaps TRBD1 (6 bases). This CDR3 region has 16 residues. Per the germline V gene, CDR1 is SGHDT and CDR2 is YYEEEE. Trimming cost V 4 bases and J 1 base, with 17 bases left between them.

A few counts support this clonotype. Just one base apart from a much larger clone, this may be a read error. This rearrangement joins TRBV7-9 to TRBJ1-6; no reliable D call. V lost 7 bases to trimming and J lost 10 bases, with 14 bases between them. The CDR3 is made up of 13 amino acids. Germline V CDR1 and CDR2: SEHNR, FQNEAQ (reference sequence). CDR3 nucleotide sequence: TGTGCCAGCAAAGGAGACCTGCGGTCACCCCTCCACTTT. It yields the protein CASKGDLRSPLHF.

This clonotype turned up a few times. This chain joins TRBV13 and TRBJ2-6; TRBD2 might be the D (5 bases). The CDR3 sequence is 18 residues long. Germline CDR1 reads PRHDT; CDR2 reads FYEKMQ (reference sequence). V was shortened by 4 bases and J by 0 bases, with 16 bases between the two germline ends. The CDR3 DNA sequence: TGTGCCAGCAGCTCCCCCTGGCGGGCAAGCTCTGGGGCCAACGTCCTGACTTTC. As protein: CASSSPWRASSGANVLTF.

The CDR3 sequence is CASSRRTQYF. CDR3 in DNA: TGTGCCAGTAGTAGGAGGACCCAGTACTTC. The chain joins TRBV19 to TRBJ2-5; D gene ambiguous. This CDR3 region has 10 residues. Germline V gene sequence: CDR1 LNHDA, CDR2 SQIVND (reference sequence). V was clipped by 4 bases and J by 7 bases, with 4 bases between them. Based on the CDR3 plus reference TRBV19 and TRBJ2-5, the full variable domain is DGGITQSPKYLFRKEGQNVTLSCEQNLNHDAMYWYRQDPGQGLRLIYYSQIVNDFQKGDIAEGYSVSREKKESFPLTVTSAQKNPTAFYLCASSRRTQYFGPGTRLLVL.

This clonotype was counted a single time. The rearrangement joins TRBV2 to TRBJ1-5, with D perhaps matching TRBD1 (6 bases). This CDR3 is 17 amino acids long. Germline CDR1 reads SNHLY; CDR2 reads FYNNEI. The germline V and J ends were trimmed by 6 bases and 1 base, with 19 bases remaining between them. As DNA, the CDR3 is TGTGCCAGCAGGCCCAGATGGGGGGCGGACAGCAATCAGCCCCAGCATTTT. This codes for CASRPRWGADSNQPQHF.